This is a list of T cell receptor beta chains from one sample in a study of shared clonotypes between healthy human individuals. Clones were read by immunoSEQ multiplex PCR, and TCRdb kept only the in-frame ones, dropping some. The sample yields 500,000 to 550,000 clones, 95% to 97% seen once. Sample: naive CD4+ T cells sorted from blood. These receptors came from a woman aged 25 to 39 in good health. CDR3s include the opening cysteine and the closing phenylalanine or tryptophan. D genes are given only for firm matches. For some rows the clone size is stated as once, few or many, or as a class when expanded; others skip it.

CDR3aa: CASSSTGSSNQPQHF
CDR3nt: TGTGCCAGCAGCTCGACAGGGTCTAGCAATCAGCCCCAGCATTTT
d_gene: TRBD1
abundance: few
v_gene: TRBV7-9
j_gene: TRBJ1-5

CDR3aa: CASSRPPDEQYF
CDR3nt: TGTGCCAGCAGCCGTCCCCCGGACGAGCAGTACTTC
d_gene: -
abundance: -
v_gene: TRBV7-9
j_gene: TRBJ2-7

CDR3aa: CAISESDGLSSYEQYF
CDR3nt: TGTGCCATCAGTGAGTCTGACGGGCTGAGCTCCTACGAGCAGTACTTC
d_gene: -
abundance: -
v_gene: TRBV10-3
j_gene: TRBJ2-7

CDR3aa: CASRGTTLNEKLFF
CDR3nt: TGTGCCAGCAGAGGGACTACTCTAAATGAAAAACTGTTTTTT
d_gene: -
abundance: -
v_gene: TRBV28
j_gene: TRBJ1-4

CDR3aa: CASSLIGADTEAFF
CDR3nt: TGCGCCAGCAGCTTGATAGGGGCGGACACTGAAGCTTTCTTT
d_gene: -
abundance: -
v_gene: TRBV5-1
j_gene: TRBJ1-1

CDR3aa: CASRGTVYGYTF
CDR3nt: TGTGCCAGCAGGGGGACAGTCTATGGCTACACCTTC
d_gene: TRBD1
abundance: -
v_gene: TRBV9
j_gene: TRBJ1-2

CDR3aa: CASSLSGRAHEQYF
CDR3nt: TGCGCCAGCAGCCTTAGCGGGAGAGCACACGAGCAGTACTTC
d_gene: TRBD2
abundance: -
v_gene: TRBV10-2
j_gene: TRBJ2-7

CDR3aa: CSATPQGNREQYF
CDR3nt: TGCAGCGCAACACCCCAGGGGAATCGCGAGCAGTACTTC
d_gene: -
abundance: few
v_gene: TRBV29-1
j_gene: TRBJ2-7

CDR3aa: CASSLRTGPEGTQYF
CDR3nt: TGTGCCAGCTCACTGAGGACAGGGCCCGAGGGGACCCAGTACTTC
d_gene: TRBD1
abundance: -
v_gene: TRBV18
j_gene: TRBJ2-5

CDR3aa: CASSSVSGTGELFF
CDR3nt: TGTGCCAGCAGTTCTGTTTCCGGGACCGGGGAGCTGTTTTTT
d_gene: -
abundance: -
v_gene: TRBV28
j_gene: TRBJ2-2

CDR3aa: CASSSDRGRYEQYF
CDR3nt: TGTGCCAGCAGCTCGGACAGGGGGCGATACGAGCAGTACTTC
d_gene: TRBD1
abundance: once
v_gene: TRBV5-5
j_gene: TRBJ2-7

CDR3aa: CASSFSGQYSNQPQHF
CDR3nt: TGTGCCAGCAGTTTCAGCGGGCAGTATAGCAATCAGCCCCAGCATTTT
d_gene: -
abundance: few
v_gene: TRBV27
j_gene: TRBJ1-5